The 27 T cell receptor beta chains in this list originate from one sample, sequenced in a study of neurological immune-mediated disorders. Each CDR3 protein is one row after TCRdb ran MiXCR on the 5' RACE reads. The sample carries some 60,000 distinct CDR3 sequences, 4% to 6% recorded once. Sequenced: PBMCs. These receptors all come from a woman aged 45-60 years with multiple sclerosis.

The table lists this clonotype with a few counts. The chain employs TRBV12-3 or TRBV12-4 and TRBJ2-5; TRBD2 matches at 8 bases. The CDR3 is made up of 17 amino acids. Germline trimming cut 0 bases from V and 2 bases from J; bases unmatched to any gene: 8. CDR3 DNA: TGTGCCAGCAGTTTAGCAATCCGTACGGGGGGGCAAGAGACCCAGTACTTC. Translated: CASSLAIRTGGQETQYF.

This clonotype was picked up one time. A much larger clone lies one base from this, so it may be a read error. In DNA form, the CDR3 reads TGCAGTGCTACACACCCCTGGATGGGGGGCTATGGCTACACCTTC. Protein product: CSATHPWMGGYGYTF. V and J are TRBV20-1 and TRBJ1-2; D is possibly TRBD1 (5 bases). Trimming took off 4 bases at V and 4 bases at J, with 19 bases between the two ends. Germline V CDR1 and CDR2: DFQATT, SNEGSKA (reference sequence). The length of the CDR3 is 15 residues.

This clonotype was picked up many times. The rearrangement joins TRBV7-6 to TRBJ1-1, with D maybe TRBD1 (6 bases). V dropped 2 bases and J dropped 0 bases, with 13 bases sitting between them. The V gene's germline CDR1 is SGHVS and CDR2 FNYEAQ. The CDR3 consists of 16 residues. CDR3 bases: TGTGCCAGCAGCTTATTCATTGGGGGGCTGAACACTGAAGCTTTCTTT. It codes for CASSLFIGGLNTEAFF. The full variable domain, in which reference TRBV7-6 and TRBJ1-1 provide the parts outside the CDR3, is GAGVSQSPRYKVTKRGQDVALRCDPISGHVSLYWYRQALGQGPEFLTYFNYEAQQDKSGLPNDRFSAERPEGSISTLTIQRTEQRDSAMYRCASSLFIGGLNTEAFFGQGTRLTVV.

This clonotype was observed many times. The V and J genes are TRBV20-1 and TRBJ2-3; 11 bases line up with TRBD1. The V segment lost 5 bases and the J segment 8 bases; nucleotides outside the gene matches: 9. The length of the CDR3 is 14 residues. Germline V gene sequence: CDR1 DFQATT, CDR2 SNEGSKA (reference sequence). DNA for the CDR3: TGCAGTGCTCCCAGCGGGGGACAGGGGGGTACGCAGTATTTT. It is translated as CSAPSGGQGGTQYF.

The chain combines TRBV12-3 or TRBV12-4 with TRBJ2-7; no definite D call. Trimming shortened V by 5 bases and J by 5 bases, and 10 bases separated the two germline ends. The CDR3 consists of 12 residues. CDR3 in DNA: TGTGCCAGCAGTCTTAACCCGGACGAGCAGTACTTC. Translation gives CASSLNPDEQYF.

This clonotype was counted only a few times. As DNA, the CDR3 is TGTGCCAGCAGCGTAGGGGCTAGCGAGACCCAGTACTTC. This gives the protein CASSVGASETQYF. The chain joins TRBV9 to TRBJ2-5; D is perhaps TRBD2 (5 bases). V lost 0 bases and J lost 5, with 8 bases in between. From germline, CDR1 is SGDLS and CDR2 YYNGEE. The CDR3 runs to 13 residues.

This sequence joins TRBV20-1 and TRBJ2-5, with D unclear. Germline CDR1 is DFQATT and CDR2 is SNEGSKA (reference sequence). CDR3 length: 11 amino acids. V was clipped by 6 bases and J by 5 bases, with 10 bases between them. The chain's CDR3 is CSAGRKETQYF. Here the CDR3 DNA reads TGCAGTGCCGGGCGGAAGGAGACCCAGTACTTC.

J is TRBJ2-3 and V is TRBV7-8; D tentatively reads TRBD1 or TRBD2 (5 bases each). Germline V CDR1 and CDR2: SGHVS, FQNEAQ. V was trimmed by 4 bases and J by 3 bases, leaving 8 bases between them. The CDR3 spans 13 residues. The CDR3 loop reads CASSSGRTDTQYF. For the CDR3, the DNA is TGTGCCAGCAGCTCGGGGCGGACAGATACGCAGTATTTT.

This clonotype showed up many times. The genes are TRBV20-1 and TRBJ2-3; TRBD2 agrees at 10 bases. The germline V gene encodes CDR1 DFQATT and CDR2 SNEGSKA (reference sequence). The CDR3 totals 13 residues. The ends lost 4 bases at V and 12 bases at J; junction bases unmatched: 10. The CDR3 region has the DNA TGCAGTGCTATAGCCGCGGAGCGGGGGGGTCAGTATTTT. This sequence encodes CSAIAAERGGQYF.

In its sample, this clonotype was seen many times. The chain carries TRBV7-9 and TRBJ1-3; D unresolved. The CDR3 runs 13 residues. CDR1 and CDR2 (germline): SEHNR, FQNEAQ (reference sequence). V gave up 5 bases and J gave up 0 bases, with 5 bases separating them. CDR3 residues: CASSKASGNTIYF. As DNA, the CDR3 is TGTGCCAGCAGCAAGGCCTCTGGAAACACCATATATTTT.

The table lists this clonotype with many counts. CDR3 DNA sequence: TGTGCCAGCAGCCAAGTATGGGACATGGATCAGCCCCAGCATTTT. Its translation is CASSQVWDMDQPQHF. This chain joins TRBV4-2 and TRBJ1-5; TRBD1 might be the D (6 bases). With 1 base removed from V and 5 bases from J, the gap between germline ends came to 12 bases. This CDR3 spans 15 amino acids. Germline V gene lookup returns CDR1 LGHNA and CDR2 YNFKEQ.

This clonotype was seen many times. The chain carries TRBV6-2 or TRBV6-3 and TRBJ2-7; D not certain. The V end was cut by 6 bases, the J end by 1 base, with 13 bases between. From germline, CDR1 is MNHEY and CDR2 SVGEGT. The CDR3 is 14 residues long. Here the CDR3 reads CASSPDGPSYEQYF. DNA for the CDR3: TGTGCCAGCAGCCCCGACGGACCTTCCTACGAGCAGTACTTC.

This clonotype was detected many times. The DNA of the CDR3 is TGTGCCAGCAGTCCCCAGAATGAGCAGTTCTTC. Protein sequence: CASSPQNEQFF. The gene calls are TRBV12-3 or TRBV12-4 and TRBJ2-1, with no clear D. The CDR3 totals 11 residues. V was cut by 5 bases and J by 7 bases, with 6 bases left in between.

The sample holds many counts of this clonotype. The chain carries TRBV6-4 and TRBJ2-3; D remains ambiguous. The CDR3 contains 15 residues. The germline V and J ends were trimmed by 6 bases and 2 bases, with 15 bases remaining between them. The germline gives CDR1 MRHNA, CDR2 SNTAGT. The CDR3 DNA reads as TGTGCCAGCAGACGAGGAGTTGAGGACACAGATACGCAGTATTTT. Translating it yields CASRRGVEDTDTQYF.

This clonotype is labeled medium-sized. The rearrangement uses TRBV6-4 and TRBJ2-3; the D gene could be TRBD1 or TRBD2 (5 bases each). Germline V lookup: CDR1 MRHNA, CDR2 SNTAGT. Trimming removed 6 bases from V and 4 bases from J, with 14 bases in between. The CDR3 is 14 residues long. The CDR3 DNA sequence: TGTGCCAGCAGCCCGACTACAGGCGCAGATACGCAGTATTTT. Its translation is CASSPTTGADTQYF.

The chain has TRBV12-2 and TRBJ2-1; the table names TRBD1, a call not compared with the DNA. TRBV12-2 is reported as a pseudogene. The CDR3 spans 14 residues. The CDR3, as DNA: TGTGCAAGTCGCTTAGTTCAGGGCTACAATGAGCAGTTCTTC. It translates to CASRLVQGYNEQFF.

At least ten counts were recorded for this clonotype. The chain employs TRBV20-1 and TRBJ2-4, with D possibly TRBD1 on 6 matching bases. Germline V lookup: CDR1 DFQATT, CDR2 SNEGSKA (reference sequence). The CDR3 has 13 amino acids. V lost 1 base and J 9 bases, leaving 13 bases between the germline ends. The CDR3 here is CSARGAGVTIQYF. The CDR3 coding sequence is TGCAGTGCTAGAGGGGCAGGGGTGACCATTCAGTACTTC.

This clonotype was picked up many times. This chain uses TRBV10-3 with TRBJ1-4; D remains ambiguous. The CDR3 is 15 amino acids. V was pared by 5 bases and J by 0 bases, with 10 bases between. Germline lookup yields CDR1 ENHRY and CDR2 SYGVKD. CDR3 in amino acids: CAISQNHPTNEKLFF. Here the CDR3 DNA reads TGTGCCATCAGTCAGAACCACCCAACTAATGAAAAACTGTTTTTT.

This clonotype is labeled medium-sized. V and J are TRBV5-1 and TRBJ2-5; TRBD2 agrees at 7 bases. The CDR3 runs to 16 residues. Germline CDR1 and CDR2: SGHRS and YFSETQ. The V and J ends lost 3 bases and 5 bases, in that order; junction bases with no gene match: 13. The DNA of the CDR3 is TGCGCCAGCAGCTCGTCCGGGGAGGGGCCCGGTGAGACCCAGTACTTC. This encodes CASSSSGEGPGETQYF.

This clonotype was found many times. V and J are TRBV7-2 and TRBJ1-1, with TRBD1 matching over 8 bases. In germline, CDR1 is SGHTA, CDR2 FQGNSA. J was trimmed by 5 bases and V by 5 bases; bases with no gene match: 7. This CDR3 comprises 14 residues. The CDR3 reads CASSPRQGRTEAFF. In DNA, the CDR3 is TGTGCCAGCAGCCCGAGACAGGGGAGGACTGAAGCTTTCTTT. The complete variable domain, with remaining parts taken from reference TRBV7-2 and TRBJ1-1, reads GAGVSQSPSNKVTEKGKDVELRCDPISGHTALYWYRQSLGQGLEFLIYFQGNSAPDKSGLPSDRFSAERTGGSVSTLTIQRTQQEDSAVYLCASSPRQGRTEAFFGQGTRLTVV.

This clonotype was recorded at least ten times. The V and J genes are TRBV6-5 and TRBJ2-3; 7 nucleotides align to TRBD2. The germline CDR1 and CDR2 sequences are MNHEY and SVGAGI. The CDR3 spans 15 residues. With 6 bases clipped from V and 3 bases from J, the junction kept 9 bases outside the gene matches. The CDR3 sequence is CASSPLAGWTDTQYF. Here the CDR3 DNA reads TGTGCCAGCAGCCCCTTAGCGGGTTGGACAGATACGCAGTATTTT.

This clonotype was detected many times. The CDR3 DNA is TGCAGCGAAAAGACAGGGTCCGAGACCCAGTACTTC. Its translation is CSEKTGSETQYF. The chain combines TRBV29-1 with TRBJ2-5, with 7 bases fitting TRBD1. Per germline, CDR1 SQVTM and CDR2 ANQGSEA. V lost 7 bases to trimming and J lost 5 bases; unmatched junction nucleotides: 7. The CDR3 spans 12 residues.

Remarks on this clonotype: The CDR3 ends on some other residue instead of the conserved phenylalanine or tryptophan, so this is likely a read error. The rearrangement uses TRBV4-3 and TRBJ1-1; tentative D call: TRBD1 (5 bases). Trimming took 7 bases from V and 1 from J, leaving 13 bases between them. The V gene's germline CDR1 is LGHNA and CDR2 YSLEER. The CDR3 contains 14 residues. The CDR3 DNA reads TGCGCCAGCACCAAAGACAGTAGGAACACTGAAGCTTTCTAT. Translation gives CASTKDSRNTEAFY.

This clonotype was counted ten times or more. J is TRBJ1-4 and V is TRBV6-5; no clear D gene. The CDR3 covers 16 residues. Trimming left V 6 bases short and J 8 bases short, with 22 bases between. The germline gives CDR1 MNHEY, CDR2 SVGAGI. The CDR3 sequence: CASSLTNPYGGEKLFF. CDR3 DNA: TGTGCCAGCAGCCTCACTAACCCCTACGGCGGGGAAAAACTGTTTTTT.

This clonotype was seen repeatedly, ten times or more. V and J are TRBV10-3 and TRBJ1-5, with a weak D call TRBD1 (5 bases). The CDR3 sequence is 13 residues long. V lost 6 bases, J lost 1 base, and 7 bases lay in between. Per germline, CDR1 ENHRY and CDR2 SYGVKD. As DNA, the CDR3 is TGTGCCATCAGCCGGGACAGCAATCAGCCCCAGCATTTT. This sequence encodes CAISRDSNQPQHF.

This clonotype was counted many times. CDR3: CASRPGGRGRGYTF. CDR3 bases: TGTGCCAGCAGACCTGGGGGGCGGGGGCGAGGCTACACCTTC. This chain connects TRBV6-5 to TRBJ1-2; possible D gene TRBD1, 6 bases. The CDR3 covers 14 residues. Looked up from germline, CDR1 is MNHEY and CDR2 is SVGAGI. The germline V and J ends were trimmed by 6 bases and 8 bases, with 19 bases remaining between them.

V usage is TRBV5-5 and J usage is TRBJ2-7; 9 nucleotides agree with TRBD1. The germline V gene has CDR1 SGHKS and CDR2 YYEKEE (reference sequence). The V gene end was trimmed by 4 bases and the J gene end by 3 bases; junction bases not matched to a gene: 8. The CDR3 totals 15 residues. The DNA of the CDR3 is TGTGCCAGCAGCCAAGCCGGGACAGGGTTCTACGAGCAGTACGTC. Translation gives CASSQAGTGFYEQYV.